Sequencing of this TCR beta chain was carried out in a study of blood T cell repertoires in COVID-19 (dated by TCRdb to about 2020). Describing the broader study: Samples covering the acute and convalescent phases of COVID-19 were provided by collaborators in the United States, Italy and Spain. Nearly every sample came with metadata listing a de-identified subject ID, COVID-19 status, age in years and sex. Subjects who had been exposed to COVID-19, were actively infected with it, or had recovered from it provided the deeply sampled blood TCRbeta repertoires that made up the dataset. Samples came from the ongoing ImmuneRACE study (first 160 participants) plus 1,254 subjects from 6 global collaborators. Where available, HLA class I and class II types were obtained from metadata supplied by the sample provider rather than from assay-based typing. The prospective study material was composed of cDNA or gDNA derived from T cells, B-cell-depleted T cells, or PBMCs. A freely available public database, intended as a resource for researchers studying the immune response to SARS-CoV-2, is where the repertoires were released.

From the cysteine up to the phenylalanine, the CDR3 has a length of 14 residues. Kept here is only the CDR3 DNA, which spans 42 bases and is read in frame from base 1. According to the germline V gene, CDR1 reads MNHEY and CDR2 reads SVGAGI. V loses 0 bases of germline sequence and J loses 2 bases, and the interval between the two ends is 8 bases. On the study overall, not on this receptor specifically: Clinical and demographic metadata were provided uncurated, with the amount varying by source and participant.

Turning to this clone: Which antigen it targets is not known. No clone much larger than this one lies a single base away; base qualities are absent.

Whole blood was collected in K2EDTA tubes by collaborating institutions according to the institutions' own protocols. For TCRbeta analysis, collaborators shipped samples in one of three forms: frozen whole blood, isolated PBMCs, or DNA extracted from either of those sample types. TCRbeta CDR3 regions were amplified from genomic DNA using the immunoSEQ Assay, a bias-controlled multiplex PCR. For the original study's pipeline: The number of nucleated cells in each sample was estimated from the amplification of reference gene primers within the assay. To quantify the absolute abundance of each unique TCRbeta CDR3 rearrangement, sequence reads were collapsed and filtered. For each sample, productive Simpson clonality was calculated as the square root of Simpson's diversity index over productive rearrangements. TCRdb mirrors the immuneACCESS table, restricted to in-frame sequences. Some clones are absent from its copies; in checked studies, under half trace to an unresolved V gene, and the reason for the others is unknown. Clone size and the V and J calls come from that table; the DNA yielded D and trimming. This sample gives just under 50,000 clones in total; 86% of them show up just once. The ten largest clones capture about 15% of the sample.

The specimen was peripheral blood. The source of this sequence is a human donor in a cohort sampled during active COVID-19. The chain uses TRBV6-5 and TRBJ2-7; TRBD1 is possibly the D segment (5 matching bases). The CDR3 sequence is CASSYSDRAYEQYF. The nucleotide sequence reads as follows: TGTGCCAGCAGTTACTCCGACAGAGCCTACGAGCAGTACTTC.